This T cell receptor beta chain emerged from a study of graft-versus-host responses after intestinal transplantation. This table comes from immunoSEQ multiplex PCR, and its TCRdb copy is limited to in-frame clones, with some not included. The sample contains tens of thousands of clones, around 93% of which appear only once. About this clone: Its antigen remains unknown.

Trimming left V 2 bases short and J 9 bases short, with 11 bases between. The germline CDR1 and CDR2 sequences are MNHEY and SVGAGI. The CDR3 extends over 13 amino acids. This receptor was identified in a human donor who was the organ donor for an intestinal transplant. The sequencing used unstimulated CD4+ T cells sorted from spleen or lymph node cells, collected before transplant. The gene calls are TRBV6-5 and TRBJ1-5; D unresolved. The CDR3 sequence: CASSYESYGPQHF. As DNA, the CDR3 is TGTGCCAGCAGTTACGAATCTTACGGGCCCCAGCATTTT.